Listed below are T cell receptor beta chains from one sample, sequenced in a study of T cell repertoires in cytomegalovirus infection. One entry per CDR3 protein results from TCRdb running MiXCR on the reads. The repertoire holds around 210,000 distinct CDR3 sequences, with 6.5% as singletons. The sequenced material came from PBMCs. The receptors derive from a human donor in good health (CMV status not recorded). Some clones in this sample may be carry-over from other donors' samples. CDR3s include the opening cysteine and the closing phenylalanine or tryptophan. A D gene is named only where the DNA matches it firmly. Clone size is shown for a subset of rows, as once, few, many or a class of expanded clone.

J,size,D,V,DNA,CDR3
TRBJ2-7,many,-,TRBV5-4,TGTGCCAGCAGCTTGCCAGGGACTTACGAGCAGTACTTC,CASSLPGTYEQYF
TRBJ2-7,many,-,TRBV27,TGTGCCAGCAGTTTTGGGCGGATTGGGTCCTACGAGCAGTACTTC,CASSFGRIGSYEQYF
TRBJ1-2,-,TRBD1,TRBV30,TGTGCCTGGAGTGGACGGACAGGTTTCTATGGCTACACCTTC,CAWSGRTGFYGYTF
TRBJ1-5,-,TRBD1,TRBV20-1,TGCAGTGCCCTGAACCCGACAGGGAAGGGTCAGCCCCAGCATTTT,CSALNPTGKGQPQHF
TRBJ1-6,-,TRBD1,TRBV2,TGTGCCAGCAGTGTAGAGCGACAGGGAGGTTCACCCCTCCACTTT,CASSVERQGGSPLHF
TRBJ2-7,many,TRBD1,TRBV20-1,TGCAGTGCTCCGAACCGGGACAGTCCCTACGAGCAGTACTTC,CSAPNRDSPYEQYF
TRBJ2-5,few,-,TRBV7-6,TGTGCCAGCAGCGACCTGGGCCAAGAGACCCAGTACTTC,CASSDLGQETQYF
TRBJ2-1,-,TRBD2,TRBV29-1,TGCAGCGTTGGTAGCCTAGCGGTGACTTCCTACAATGAGCAGTTCTTC,CSVGSLAVTSYNEQFF
TRBJ1-1,many,-,TRBV30,TGTGCCTGGAGTTCCGACAGGAACACTGAAGCTTTCTTT,CAWSSDRNTEAFF
TRBJ1-3,many,-,TRBV20-1,TGCAGTGCTAGTGGTTACTTGGGAAACACCATATATTTT,CSASGYLGNTIYF
TRBJ2-7,few,-,TRBV29-1,TGCAGCGTTGAGGCACCCGGGACCTACGAGCAGTACTTC,CSVEAPGTYEQYF
TRBJ1-1,many,-,TRBV5-6,TGTGCCAGCAGCCGCGGACGTATGAACACTGAAGCTTTCTTT,CASSRGRMNTEAFF
TRBJ2-3,many,-,TRBV6-2/TRBV6-3,TGTGCCAGCAGCTCAGATGACAGAGGGCCTCAGGATACGCAGTATTTT,CASSSDDRGPQDTQYF
TRBJ2-7,many,-,TRBV2,TGTGCCAGCAGTGAGCAGGGCTCAGGGGAGCAGTACTTC,CASSEQGSGEQYF
TRBJ2-7,-,-,TRBV9,TGTGCCAGCAGCCCCCTCCCCCCAGGTTATGGCGAGCAGTACTTC,CASSPLPPGYGEQYF
TRBJ2-3,many,TRBD1,TRBV7-2,TGTGCCAGCAGCTTTCCCGGGACAGGGAGAGATACGCAGTATTTT,CASSFPGTGRDTQYF
TRBJ1-2,few,TRBD1,TRBV10-3,TGTGCCATCAGTGCGGACAGGGCCGATGGCTACACCTTC,CAISADRADGYTF
TRBJ1-1,many,-,TRBV5-1,TGCGCCAGCAGCATCGGACGGGCCTCCGAAGCTTTCTTT,CASSIGRASEAFF
TRBJ2-1,many,-,TRBV4-3,TGCGCCAGCAGCCGCCGACTAGGGGGCTCCTACAATGAGCAGTTCTTC,CASSRRLGGSYNEQFF
TRBJ1-3,many,-,TRBV30,TGTGCCTGGAGTAGGGGGAAATGGGGGAGCTCTGGAAACACCATATATTTT,CAWSRGKWGSSGNTIYF
TRBJ2-3,many,TRBD2,TRBV9,TGTGCCAGCAGCGTAGAGGCGGGGGATAGCACAGATACGCAGTATTTT,CASSVEAGDSTDTQYF
TRBJ1-6,-,-,TRBV10-3,TGTGCCATCAGTGAAGGGCCGTTTATTAATTCACCCCTCCACTTT,CAISEGPFINSPLHF
TRBJ2-7,few,TRBD2,TRBV3-1,TGTGCCAGCAGCCGGACTAGCGGGGCCTCCTACGAGCAGTACTTC,CASSRTSGASYEQYF
TRBJ2-1,few,-,TRBV7-9,TGTGCCAGCAGCTTAGTCGGGACACTTGTTGCGGCGTTCTTC,CASSLVGTLVAAFF